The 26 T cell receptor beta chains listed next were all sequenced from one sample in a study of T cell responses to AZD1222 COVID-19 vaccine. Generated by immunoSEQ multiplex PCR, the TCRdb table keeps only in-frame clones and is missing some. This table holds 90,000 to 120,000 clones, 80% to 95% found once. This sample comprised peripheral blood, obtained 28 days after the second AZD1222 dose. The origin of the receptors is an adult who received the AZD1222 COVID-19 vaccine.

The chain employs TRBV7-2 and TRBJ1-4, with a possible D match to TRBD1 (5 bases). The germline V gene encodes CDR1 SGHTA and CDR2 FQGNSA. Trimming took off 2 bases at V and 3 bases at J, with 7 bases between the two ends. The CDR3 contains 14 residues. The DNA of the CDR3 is TGTGCCAGCAGCTTACAGGGATCTAATGAAAAACTGTTTTTT. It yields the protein CASSLQGSNEKLFF.

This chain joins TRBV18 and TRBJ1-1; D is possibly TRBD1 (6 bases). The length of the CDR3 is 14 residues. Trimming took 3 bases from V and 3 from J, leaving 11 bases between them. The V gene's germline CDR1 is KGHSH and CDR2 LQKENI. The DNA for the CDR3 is TGTGCCAGCTCACCCAGGACAGACTACACTGAAGCTTTCTTT. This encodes CASSPRTDYTEAFF.

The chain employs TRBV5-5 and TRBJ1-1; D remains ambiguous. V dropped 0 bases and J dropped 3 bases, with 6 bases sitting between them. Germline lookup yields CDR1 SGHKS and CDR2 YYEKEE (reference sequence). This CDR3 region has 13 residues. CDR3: CASSLESYTEAFF. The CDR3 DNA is TGTGCCAGCAGCTTGGAGTCTTACACTGAAGCTTTCTTT. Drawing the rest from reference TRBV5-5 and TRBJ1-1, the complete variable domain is DAGVTQSPTHLIKTRGQQVTLRCSPISGHKSVSWYQQVLGQGPQFIFQYYEKEERGRGNFPDRFSARQFPNYSSELNVNALLLGDSALYLCASSLESYTEAFFGQGTRLTVV.

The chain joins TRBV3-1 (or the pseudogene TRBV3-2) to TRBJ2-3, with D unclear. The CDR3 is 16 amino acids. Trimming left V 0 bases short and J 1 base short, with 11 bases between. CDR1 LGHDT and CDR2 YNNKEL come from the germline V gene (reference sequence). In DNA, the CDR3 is TGTGCCAGCAGCCAAGATTCGGCGGAGCGCACAGATACGCAGTATTTT. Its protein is CASSQDSAERTDTQYF.

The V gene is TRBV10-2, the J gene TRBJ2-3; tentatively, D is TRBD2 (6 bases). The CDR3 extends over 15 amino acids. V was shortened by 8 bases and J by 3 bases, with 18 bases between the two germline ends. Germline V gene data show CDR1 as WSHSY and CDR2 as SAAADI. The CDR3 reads CASQWSAGGTDTQYF. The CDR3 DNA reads TGCGCCAGCCAGTGGTCAGCGGGTGGGACAGATACGCAGTATTTT.

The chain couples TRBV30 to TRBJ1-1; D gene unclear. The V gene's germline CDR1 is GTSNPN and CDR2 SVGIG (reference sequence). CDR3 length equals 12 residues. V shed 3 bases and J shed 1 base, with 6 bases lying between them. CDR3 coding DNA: TGTGCCTGGAGAGTAAAGAACACTGAAGCTTTCTTT. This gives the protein CAWRVKNTEAFF.

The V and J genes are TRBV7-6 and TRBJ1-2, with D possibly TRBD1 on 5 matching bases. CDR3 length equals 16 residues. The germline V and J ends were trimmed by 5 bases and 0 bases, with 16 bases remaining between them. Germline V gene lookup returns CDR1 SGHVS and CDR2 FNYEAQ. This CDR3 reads CASSPLTDRANYGYTF. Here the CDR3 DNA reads TGTGCCAGCAGCCCCTTGACAGACCGAGCTAACTATGGCTACACCTTC. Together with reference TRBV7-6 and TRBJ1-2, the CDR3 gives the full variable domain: GAGVSQSPRYKVTKRGQDVALRCDPISGHVSLYWYRQALGQGPEFLTYFNYEAQQDKSGLPNDRFSAERPEGSISTLTIQRTEQRDSAMYRCASSPLTDRANYGYTFGSGTRLTVV.

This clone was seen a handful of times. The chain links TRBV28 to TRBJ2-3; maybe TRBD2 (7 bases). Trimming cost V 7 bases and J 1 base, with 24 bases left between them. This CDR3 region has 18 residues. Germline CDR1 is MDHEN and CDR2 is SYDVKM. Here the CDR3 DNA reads TGTGCCAGCACCAAGGCAAGCATCGGGGGGCGGGGCACAGATACGCAGTATTTT. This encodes CASTKASIGGRGTDTQYF.

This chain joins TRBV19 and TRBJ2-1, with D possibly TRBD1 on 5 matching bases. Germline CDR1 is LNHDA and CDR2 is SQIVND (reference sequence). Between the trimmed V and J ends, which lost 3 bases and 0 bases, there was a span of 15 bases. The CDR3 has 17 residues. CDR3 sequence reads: CASSIPHGAHSYNEQFF. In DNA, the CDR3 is TGTGCCAGTAGTATCCCCCATGGGGCCCACTCCTACAATGAGCAGTTCTTC.

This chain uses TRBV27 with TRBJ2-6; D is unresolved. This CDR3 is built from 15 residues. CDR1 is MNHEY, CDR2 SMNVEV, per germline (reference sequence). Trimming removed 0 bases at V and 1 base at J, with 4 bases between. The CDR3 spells CASSLSRSGANVLTF. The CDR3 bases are TGTGCCAGCAGTTTATCGAGGTCTGGGGCCAACGTCCTGACTTTC. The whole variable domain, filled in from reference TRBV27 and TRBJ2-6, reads EAQVTQNPRYLITVTGKKLTVTCSQNMNHEYMSWYRQDPGLGLRQIYYSMNVEVTDKGDVPEGYKVSRKEKRNFPLILESPSPNQTSLYFCASSLSRSGANVLTFGAGSRLTVL.

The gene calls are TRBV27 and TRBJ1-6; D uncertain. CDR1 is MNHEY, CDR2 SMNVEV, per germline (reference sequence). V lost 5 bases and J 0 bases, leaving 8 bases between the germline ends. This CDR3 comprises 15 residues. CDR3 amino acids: CASSPQSSYNSPLHF. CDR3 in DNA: TGTGCCAGCAGTCCTCAGAGCTCCTATAATTCACCCCTCCACTTT.

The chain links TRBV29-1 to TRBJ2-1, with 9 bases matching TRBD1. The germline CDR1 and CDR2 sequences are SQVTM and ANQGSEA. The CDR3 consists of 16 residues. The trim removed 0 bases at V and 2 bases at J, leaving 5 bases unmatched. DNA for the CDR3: TGCAGCGTTGAAGAGGGGACAGGGTCTACCTACAATGAGCAGTTCTTC. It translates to CSVEEGTGSTYNEQFF.

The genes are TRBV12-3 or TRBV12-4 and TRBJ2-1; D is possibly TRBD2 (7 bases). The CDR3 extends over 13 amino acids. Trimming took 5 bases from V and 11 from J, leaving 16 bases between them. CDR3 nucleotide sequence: TGTGCCAGCAGTCCCTCAGAGGGGGGGCAGCAGTTCTTC. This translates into CASSPSEGGQQFF.

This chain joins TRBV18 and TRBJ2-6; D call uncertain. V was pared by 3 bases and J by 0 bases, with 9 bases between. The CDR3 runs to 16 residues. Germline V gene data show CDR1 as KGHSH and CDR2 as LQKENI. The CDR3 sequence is CASSPTTLSGANVLTF. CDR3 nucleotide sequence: TGTGCCAGCTCACCGACGACCCTCTCTGGGGCCAACGTCCTGACTTTC.

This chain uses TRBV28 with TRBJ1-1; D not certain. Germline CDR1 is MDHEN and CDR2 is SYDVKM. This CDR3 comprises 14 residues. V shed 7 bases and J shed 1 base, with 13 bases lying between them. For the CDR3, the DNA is TGTGCCAGCAAGTTATGGCAGTCGAACACTGAAGCTTTCTTT. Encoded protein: CASKLWQSNTEAFF. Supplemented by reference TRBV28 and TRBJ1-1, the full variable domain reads DVKVTQSSRYLVKRTGEKVFLECVQDMDHENMFWYRQDPGLGLRLIYFSYDVKMKEKGDIPEGYSVSREKKERFSLILESASTNQTSMYLCASKLWQSNTEAFFGQGTRLTVV.

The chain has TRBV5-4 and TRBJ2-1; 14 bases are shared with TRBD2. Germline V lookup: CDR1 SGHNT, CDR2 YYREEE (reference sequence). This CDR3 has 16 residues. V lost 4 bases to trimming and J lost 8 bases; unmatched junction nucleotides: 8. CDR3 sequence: CASSLGLAGGGDEQFF. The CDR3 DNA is TGTGCCAGCAGCCTCGGACTAGCGGGGGGAGGAGATGAGCAGTTCTTC. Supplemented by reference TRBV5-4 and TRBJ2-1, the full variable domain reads ETGVTQSPTHLIKTRGQQVTLRCSSQSGHNTVSWYQQALGQGPQFIFQYYREEENGRGNFPPRFSGLQFPNYSSELNVNALELDDSALYLCASSLGLAGGGDEQFFGPGTRLTVL.

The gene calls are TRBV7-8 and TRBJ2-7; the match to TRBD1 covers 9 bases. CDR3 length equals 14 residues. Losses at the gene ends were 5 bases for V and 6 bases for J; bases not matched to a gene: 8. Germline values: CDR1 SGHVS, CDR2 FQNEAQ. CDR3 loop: CASSTGQGYGEQYF. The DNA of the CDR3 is TGTGCCAGCAGCACAGGACAGGGGTATGGCGAGCAGTACTTC. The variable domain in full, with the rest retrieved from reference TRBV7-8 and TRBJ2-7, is GAGVSQSPRYKVAKRGQDVALRCDPISGHVSLFWYQQALGQGPEFLTYFQNEAQLDKSGLPSDRFFAERPEGSVSTLKIQRTQQEDSAVYLCASSTGQGYGEQYFGPGTRLTVT.

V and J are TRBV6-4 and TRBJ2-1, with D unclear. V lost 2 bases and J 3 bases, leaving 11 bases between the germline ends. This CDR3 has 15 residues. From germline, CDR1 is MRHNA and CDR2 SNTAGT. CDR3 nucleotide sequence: TGTGCCAGCAGTGACGAGTTTTCTGGCTACAATGAGCAGTTCTTC. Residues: CASSDEFSGYNEQFF.

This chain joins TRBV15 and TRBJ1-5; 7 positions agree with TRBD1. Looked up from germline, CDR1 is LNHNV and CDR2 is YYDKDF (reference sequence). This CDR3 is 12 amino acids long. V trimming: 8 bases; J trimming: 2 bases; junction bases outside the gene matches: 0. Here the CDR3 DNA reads TGTGCCACCGGACAGGGCAATCAGCCCCAGCATTTT. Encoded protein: CATGQGNQPQHF.

For the CDR3, the DNA is TGTGCCAGCAGCTTAGGAGTAGGAGTCCACGAGCAGTACTTC. Amino acid sequence: CASSLGVGVHEQYF. The rearrangement joins TRBV7-9 to TRBJ2-7; D unclear. CDR1 and CDR2 (germline): SEHNR, FQNEAQ (reference sequence). This CDR3 comprises 14 residues. V was shortened by 1 base and J by 5 bases, with 12 bases between the two germline ends.

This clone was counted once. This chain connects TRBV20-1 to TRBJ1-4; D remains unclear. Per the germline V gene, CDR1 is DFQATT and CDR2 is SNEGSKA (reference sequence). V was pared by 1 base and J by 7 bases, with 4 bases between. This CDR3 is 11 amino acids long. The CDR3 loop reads CSARAGEKLFF. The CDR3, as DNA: TGCAGTGCTAGAGCGGGTGAAAAACTGTTTTTT.

The CDR3 region has the DNA TGTGCCAGCAGCCGAAATGGGGCTAATGAAAAACTGTTTTTT. Translation: CASSRNGANEKLFF. The chain joins TRBV6-5 to TRBJ1-4; no definite D call. Germline V CDR1 and CDR2: MNHEY, SVGAGI. With 6 bases removed from V and 3 bases from J, the gap between germline ends came to 11 bases. The CDR3 contains 14 residues.

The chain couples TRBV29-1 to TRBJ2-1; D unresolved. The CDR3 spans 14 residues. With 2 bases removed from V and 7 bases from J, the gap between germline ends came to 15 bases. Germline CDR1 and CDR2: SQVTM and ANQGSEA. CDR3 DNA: TGCAGCGTTGAACGGCAATCCATGCCTAATGAGCAGTTCTTC. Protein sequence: CSVERQSMPNEQFF.

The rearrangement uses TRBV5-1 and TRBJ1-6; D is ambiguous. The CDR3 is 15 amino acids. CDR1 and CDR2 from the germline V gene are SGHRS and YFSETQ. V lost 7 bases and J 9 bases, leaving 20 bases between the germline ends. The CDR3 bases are TGCGCCAGCGGGGAAGGGCAGGCCCGAAGTTCACCCCTCCACTTT. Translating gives CASGEGQARSSPLHF.

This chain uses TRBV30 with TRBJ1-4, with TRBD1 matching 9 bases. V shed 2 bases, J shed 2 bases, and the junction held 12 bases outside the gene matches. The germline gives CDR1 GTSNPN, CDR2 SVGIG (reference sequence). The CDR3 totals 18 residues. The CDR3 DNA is TGTGCCTGGAGTACCAAATGGGACAGGGTGGGCACTAATGAAAAACTGTTTTTT. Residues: CAWSTKWDRVGTNEKLFF.

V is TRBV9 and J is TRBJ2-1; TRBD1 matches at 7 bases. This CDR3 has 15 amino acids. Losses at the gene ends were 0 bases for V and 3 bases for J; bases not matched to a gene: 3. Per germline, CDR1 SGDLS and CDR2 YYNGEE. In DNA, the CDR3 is TGTGCCAGCAGCGTAGGTGGGACAGTCTACAATGAGCAGTTCTTC. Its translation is CASSVGGTVYNEQFF. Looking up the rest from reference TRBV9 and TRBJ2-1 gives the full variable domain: DSGVTQTPKHLITATGQRVTLRCSPRSGDLSVYWYQQSLDQGLQFLIQYYNGEERAKGNILERFSAQQFPDLHSELNLSSLELGDSALYFCASSVGGTVYNEQFFGPGTRLTVL.